The 18 T cell receptor beta chains given below trace back to one sample, sequenced in a study of kidney transplant recipient with SARS-CoV-2 infection. TCRdb independently ran MiXCR on the reads; one entry per CDR3 protein. This table holds roughly 230,000 distinct CDR3 sequences, less than 35% found once. The sequences come from a blood sample, collected at baseline and between days 110 and 120 from a kidney transplant recipient. These TCRs come from a male patient aged 30 to 40 who had COVID-19 and was a kidney transplant recipient. The graft donor may have given rise to some T cells.

This chain uses TRBV11-3 with TRBJ2-2; 8 bases fit TRBD2. Germline-derived CDR1 and CDR2 are SGHNT and YENEEA. The CDR3 runs 20 residues. Trimming took 5 bases from V and 2 from J; bases not matched to a gene: 19. The CDR3 DNA reads as TGTGCCAGCAGCCCGACGTCCCGGGACCAGCGGGGGCTTAACACCGGGGAGCTGTTTTTT. Translation gives CASSPTSRDQRGLNTGELFF.

This chain joins TRBV7-6 and TRBJ1-2; TRBD1 is a possible D gene (5 bases). Germline V gene sequence: CDR1 SGHVS, CDR2 FNYEAQ. V was shortened by 5 bases and J by 4 bases, with 23 bases between the two germline ends. The CDR3 totals 17 residues. CDR3 in DNA: TGTGCCAGCAGCGCGGGACTTGAATCTCGAAAGACCTATGGCTACACCTTC. Its translation: CASSAGLESRKTYGYTF.

On this clonotype itself: Since a much larger clone is just one base distant, this may be a read error. V usage is TRBV13 and J usage is TRBJ1-2; a possible D gene is TRBD1 (6 bases). Germline V gene data show CDR1 as PRHDT and CDR2 as FYEKMQ (reference sequence). This CDR3 comprises 14 residues. The CDR3 reads CANSLGTMSDGYTF. CDR3 nucleotides: TGTGCCAACAGCTTAGGGACAATGTCGGATGGCTACACCTTC. The full variable domain, rest sourced from reference TRBV13 and TRBJ1-2, is AAGVIQSPRHLIKEKRETATLKCYPIPRHDTVYWYQQGPGQDPQFLISFYEKMQSDKGSIPDRFSAQQFSDYHSELNMSSLELGDSALYFCANSLGTMSDGYTFGSGTRLTVV.

This clonotype was seen at least ten times. The chain carries TRBV10-3 and TRBJ2-2, with TRBD2 matching 9 bases. This CDR3 spans 19 amino acids. Losses at the gene ends were 0 bases for V and 0 bases for J; bases not matched to a gene: 8. Germline values: CDR1 ENHRY, CDR2 SYGVKD. The CDR3 region is CAISESFGLAYPNTGELFF. CDR3 sequence (DNA): TGTGCCATCAGTGAGTCGTTTGGACTAGCGTACCCGAACACCGGGGAGCTGTTTTTT.

This clonotype was observed many times. V usage is TRBV14 and J usage is TRBJ1-2; unclear D gene. Trimming shortened V by 4 bases and J by 8 bases, and 17 bases separated the two germline ends. The germline gives CDR1 SGHDN, CDR2 FVKESK. The CDR3 spans 14 residues. CDR3 loop: CASSLRGGSFGYTF. CDR3 sequence (DNA): TGTGCCAGCAGCCTCCGCGGCGGAAGCTTCGGCTACACCTTC.

The sample holds many counts of this clonotype. V gene TRBV7-2 combines with J gene TRBJ1-2; D is unclear. The CDR3 sequence is 17 residues long. Per germline, CDR1 SGHTA and CDR2 FQGNSA. The germline V and J ends were trimmed by 5 bases and 4 bases, with 23 bases remaining between them. The CDR3 nucleotides read TGTGCCAGCAGCAGTCTAGTCAGAGACGGAAAGACCTATGGCTACACCTTC. Translating gives CASSSLVRDGKTYGYTF.

Many counts were recorded for this clonotype. The J gene is TRBJ1-1, the V gene TRBV6-2 or TRBV6-3, with D possibly being TRBD1 (6 bases). From germline, CDR1 is MNHEY and CDR2 SVGEGT. The V and J ends lost 10 bases and 1 base respectively, with 22 bases between them. The CDR3 runs to 16 residues. The CDR3 nucleotides are TGTGCCACCTCCAAGATTGTTAGGGGGGCGAACACTGAAGCTTTCTTT. Its translation is CATSKIVRGANTEAFF.

This clonotype was seen ten or more times. The V and J genes are TRBV2 and TRBJ2-7, with no clear D. Germline-derived CDR1 and CDR2 are SNHLY and FYNNEI. V lost 10 bases, J lost 4 bases, and 11 bases lay in between. The CDR3 covers 11 residues. CDR3 DNA: TGTGCCATCTCAGCAGATTACGAGCAGTACTTC. This translates into CAISADYEQYF.

This clonotype showed up many times. V usage is TRBV11-2 and J usage is TRBJ1-4; no definite D call. Trimming shortened V by 4 bases and J by 2 bases, and 11 bases separated the two germline ends. This CDR3 is 15 amino acids long. Germline V gene sequence: CDR1 SGHAT, CDR2 FQNNGV. CDR3 region: CASSSQITTNEKLFF. Here the CDR3 DNA reads TGTGCCAGCAGCTCTCAAATCACCACTAATGAAAAACTGTTTTTT.

Concerning this clonotype itself: One base away lies a much larger clone, so this may be a sequencing read error. The chain combines TRBV19 with TRBJ1-2; D unresolved. Trimming cost V 5 bases and J 4 bases, with 23 bases left between them. The CDR3 sequence is 17 residues long. Per the germline V gene, CDR1 is LNHDA and CDR2 is SQIVND (reference sequence). The CDR3 sequence is CASSAAKTNRKTYGYTF. In DNA form, the CDR3 reads TGTGCCAGTAGTGCTGCGAAGACAAATCGAAAGACCTATGGCTACACCTTC.

Concerning this clonotype itself: Given a much more abundant clone one base away, this may be a read error. The rearrangement joins TRBV12-2 to TRBJ1-2; the listed D gene, TRBD1, was not tested against the DNA. TRBV12-2 represents a pseudogene. The CDR3 contains 17 residues. The CDR3 sequence: CASRMSETPRRTYGYTF. The CDR3 DNA is TGTGCAAGTCGCATGTCCGAGACTCCACGAAGGACCTATGGCTACACCTTC.

This clonotype was recorded many times. This chain connects TRBV27 to TRBJ2-2; D may be TRBD1 or TRBD2 (5 bases each). Trimming left V 3 bases short and J 4 bases short, with 21 bases between. Germline V lookup: CDR1 MNHEY, CDR2 SMNVEV (reference sequence). The CDR3 covers 18 residues. In DNA form, the CDR3 reads TGTGCCAGCAGTTTGGACACCACCGGGGCGACGAGCACCGGGGAGCTGTTTTTT. Translating gives CASSLDTTGATSTGELFF.

This clonotype was detected ten times or more. The gene calls are TRBV21-1 and TRBJ2-7; the D call of TRBD1 is as the table states it, not checked on the DNA. TRBV21-1 is a known pseudogene. This CDR3 has 14 amino acids. The CDR3 sequence is CALSLRTGSYEQYF. In nucleotides, the CDR3 is TGTGCCCTAAGTTTACGGACAGGATCCTACGAGCAGTACTTC.

Concerning this clonotype: Possible read error: a much larger clone is one base away. The V gene is TRBV5-4, the J gene TRBJ1-2; unclear D gene. The CDR3 consists of 16 residues. Germline CDR1 is SGHNT and CDR2 is YYREEE (reference sequence). V was trimmed by 7 bases and J by 4 bases, leaving 23 bases between them. In nucleotides, the CDR3 is TGTGCCAGCCGGCATAGCGTACCAGGAAAGGCCTATGGCTACACCTTC. Translating it yields CASRHSVPGKAYGYTF. The variable domain in full, completed from reference TRBV5-4 and TRBJ1-2, reads ETGVTQSPTHLIKTRGQQVTLRCSSQSGHNTVSWYQQALGQGPQFIFQYYREEENGRGNFPPRFSGLQFPNYSSELNVNALELDDSALYLCASRHSVPGKAYGYTFGSGTRLTVV.

In this sample, this clonotype turned up many times. This chain joins TRBV3-1 and TRBJ2-2; D remains ambiguous. The CDR3 covers 18 residues. Trimming stripped 5 bases from V and 5 bases from J, with 24 bases between. The V gene's germline CDR1 is LGHDT and CDR2 YNNKEL (reference sequence). CDR3 residues: CASSRSFPISGLTGELFF. The CDR3, as DNA: TGTGCCAGCAGCAGATCTTTTCCCATTTCAGGCTTGACCGGGGAGCTGTTTTTT.

A word on this clonotype: A read error may be the cause here, since a much bigger clone is one base away. The chain uses TRBV6-1 and TRBJ1-5; no clear D. This CDR3 contains 17 residues. Trimming left V 3 bases short and J 5 bases short, with 20 bases between. Looked up from germline, CDR1 is MNHNS and CDR2 is SASEGT. The CDR3 loop is CASSDLGGIPYYQPQHF. The DNA of the CDR3 is TGTGCCAGCAGTGACCTCGGAGGTATCCCTTACTATCAGCCCCAGCATTTT.

As regards this clonotype: A junction end diverges from the germline sequence, so it may reflect a read error. V usage is TRBV7-8 and J usage is TRBJ2-1, with a possible D match to TRBD1 (6 bases). The germline gives CDR1 SGHVS, CDR2 FQNEAQ. The CDR3 length is 15 residues. CDR3 region: CASSLVRGSYNERFF. The CDR3 region has the DNA TGTGCCAGCAGCTTAGTCAGGGGCTCCTACAATGAGCGGTTCTTC.

The V gene is TRBV7-6, the J gene TRBJ1-2; D uncertain. The V and J ends lost 5 bases and 4 bases respectively, with 23 bases between them. The CDR3 has 17 amino acids. CDR1 SGHVS and CDR2 FNYEAQ come from the germline V gene. The CDR3 region is CASSPMDESRKTYGYTF. The CDR3 nucleotides read TGTGCCAGCAGCCCGATGGATGAATCTCGAAAGACCTATGGCTACACCTTC.